The entry below gives a single TCR beta chain sequence along with its context. The CDR3 loop spans 15 amino acids. Germline CDR1 and CDR2: LGHNA and YSLEER. The ends were cut back, 0 bases at V and 7 bases at J, with 15 bases in the middle. This sample is drawn from a study of blood T cell repertoires in COVID-19. At the level of the study: The samples span acute and convalescent COVID-19 from the United States, Italy and Spain. PBMCs, B-cell-depleted T cells, or T cells were the source of the cDNA or gDNA that made up the material.

Under the authors' procedure: Estimation of nucleated cell counts relied on the amplification of reference gene primers. Here immunoSEQ multiplex PCR was the method, and the copy in TCRdb shows in-frame clones only, minus some. V and J calls and clone size are those listed in that table; D and trimming were worked out from the DNA. Of hundreds of thousands of clones in the sample, approximately 80% are singletons; the top ten hold 8% to 9.5%. This clonotype was sampled from a human donor in a cohort sampled during active COVID-19. Sequencing input: peripheral blood. The chain combines TRBV4-3 with TRBJ2-5; D might be TRBD1 (6 bases). The CDR3 loop is CASSQDFSSRGTQYF. In DNA form, the CDR3 reads TGCGCCAGCAGCCAAGATTTCTCTAGCAGGGGGACCCAGTACTTC.